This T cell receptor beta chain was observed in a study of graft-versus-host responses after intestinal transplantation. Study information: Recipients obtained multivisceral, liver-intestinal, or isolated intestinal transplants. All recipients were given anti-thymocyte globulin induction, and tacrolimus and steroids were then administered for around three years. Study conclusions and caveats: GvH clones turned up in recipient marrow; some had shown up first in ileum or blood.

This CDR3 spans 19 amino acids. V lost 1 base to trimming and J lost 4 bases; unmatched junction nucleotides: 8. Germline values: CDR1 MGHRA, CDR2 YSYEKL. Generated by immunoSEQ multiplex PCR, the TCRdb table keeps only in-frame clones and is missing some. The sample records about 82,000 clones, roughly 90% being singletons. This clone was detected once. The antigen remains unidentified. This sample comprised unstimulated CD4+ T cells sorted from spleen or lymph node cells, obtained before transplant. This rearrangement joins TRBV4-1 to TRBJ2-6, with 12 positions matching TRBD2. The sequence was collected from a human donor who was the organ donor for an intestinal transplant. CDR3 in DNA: TGCGCCAGCAGCCAAGCCTCGCTAGCGGGAGGGGGAGGGGCCAACGTCCTGACTTTC. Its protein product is CASSQASLAGGGGANVLTF.